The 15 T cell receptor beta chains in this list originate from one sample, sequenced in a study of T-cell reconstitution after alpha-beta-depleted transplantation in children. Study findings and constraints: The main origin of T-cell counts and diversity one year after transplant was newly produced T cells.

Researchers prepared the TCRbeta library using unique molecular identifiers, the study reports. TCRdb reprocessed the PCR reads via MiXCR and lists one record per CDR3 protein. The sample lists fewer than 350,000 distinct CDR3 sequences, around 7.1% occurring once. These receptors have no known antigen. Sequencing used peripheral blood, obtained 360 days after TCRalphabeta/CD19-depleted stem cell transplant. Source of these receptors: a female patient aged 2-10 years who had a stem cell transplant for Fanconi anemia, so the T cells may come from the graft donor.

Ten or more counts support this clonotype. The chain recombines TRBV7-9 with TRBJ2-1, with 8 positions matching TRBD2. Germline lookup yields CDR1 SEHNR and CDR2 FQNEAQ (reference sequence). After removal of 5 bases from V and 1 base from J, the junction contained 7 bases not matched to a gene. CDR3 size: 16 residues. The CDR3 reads CASSPRGGQSYNEQFF. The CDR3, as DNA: TGTGCCAGCAGCCCTCGGGGGGGCCAATCCTACAATGAGCAGTTCTTC.

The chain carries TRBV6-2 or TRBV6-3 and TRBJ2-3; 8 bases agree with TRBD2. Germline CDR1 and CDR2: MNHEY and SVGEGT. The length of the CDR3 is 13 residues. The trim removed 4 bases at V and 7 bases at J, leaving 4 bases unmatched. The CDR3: CASSSTSVHTQYF. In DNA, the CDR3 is TGTGCCAGCAGTTCGACTAGCGTTCATACGCAGTATTTT.

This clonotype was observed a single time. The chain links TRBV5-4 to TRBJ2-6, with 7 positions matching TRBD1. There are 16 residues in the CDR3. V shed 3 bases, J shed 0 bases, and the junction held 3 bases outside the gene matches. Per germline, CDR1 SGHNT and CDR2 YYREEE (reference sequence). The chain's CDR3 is CASSSTGVSGANVLTF. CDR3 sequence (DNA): TGTGCCAGCAGCTCCACAGGGGTCTCTGGGGCCAACGTCCTGACTTTC.

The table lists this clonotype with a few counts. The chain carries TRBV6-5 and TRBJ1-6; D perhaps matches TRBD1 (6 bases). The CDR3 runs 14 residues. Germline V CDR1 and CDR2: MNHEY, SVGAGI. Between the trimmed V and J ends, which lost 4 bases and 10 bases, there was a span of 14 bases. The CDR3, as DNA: TGTGCCAGCAGTTCCGGGACCACAGGGTCACCCCTCCACTTT. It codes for CASSSGTTGSPLHF.

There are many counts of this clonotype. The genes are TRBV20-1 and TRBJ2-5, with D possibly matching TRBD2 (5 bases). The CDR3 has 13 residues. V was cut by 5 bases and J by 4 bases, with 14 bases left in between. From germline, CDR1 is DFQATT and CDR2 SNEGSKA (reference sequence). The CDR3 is CSAGPGVGETQYF. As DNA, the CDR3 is TGCAGTGCTGGCCCCGGGGTAGGAGAGACCCAGTACTTC.

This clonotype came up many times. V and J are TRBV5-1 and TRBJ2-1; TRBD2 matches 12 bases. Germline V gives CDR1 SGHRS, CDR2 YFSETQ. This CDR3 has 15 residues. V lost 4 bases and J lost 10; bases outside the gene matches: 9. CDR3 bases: TGCGCCAGCAGCGCCGGACTAGCGGGGCGGGGGGAGCAGTTCTTC. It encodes CASSAGLAGRGEQFF.

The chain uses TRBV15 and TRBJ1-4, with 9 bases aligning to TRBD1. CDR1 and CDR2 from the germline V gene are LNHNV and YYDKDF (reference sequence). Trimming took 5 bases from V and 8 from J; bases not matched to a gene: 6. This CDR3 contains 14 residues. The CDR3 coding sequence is TGTGCCACCAGCCGAGTCGGACAGGGGGAAAAACTGTTTTTT. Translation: CATSRVGQGEKLFF. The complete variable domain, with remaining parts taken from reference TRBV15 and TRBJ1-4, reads DAMVIQNPRYQVTQFGKPVTLSCSQTLNHNVMYWYQQKSSQAPKLLFHYYDKDFNNEADTPDNFQSRRPNTSFCFLDIRSPGLGDTAMYLCATSRVGQGEKLFFGSGTQLSVL.

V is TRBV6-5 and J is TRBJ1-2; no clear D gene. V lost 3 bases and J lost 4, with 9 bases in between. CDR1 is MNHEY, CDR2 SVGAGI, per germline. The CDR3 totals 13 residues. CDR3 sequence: CASSYFRSYGYTF. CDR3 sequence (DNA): TGTGCCAGCAGTTATTTCAGGAGCTATGGCTACACCTTC.

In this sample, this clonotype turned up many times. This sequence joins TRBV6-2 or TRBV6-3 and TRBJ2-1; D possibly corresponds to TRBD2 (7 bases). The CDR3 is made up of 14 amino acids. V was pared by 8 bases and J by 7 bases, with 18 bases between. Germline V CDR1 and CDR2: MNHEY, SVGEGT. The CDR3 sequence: CASSRGGPGNEQFF. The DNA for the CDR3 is TGTGCCAGCTCAAGGGGGGGGCCTGGGAATGAGCAGTTCTTC.

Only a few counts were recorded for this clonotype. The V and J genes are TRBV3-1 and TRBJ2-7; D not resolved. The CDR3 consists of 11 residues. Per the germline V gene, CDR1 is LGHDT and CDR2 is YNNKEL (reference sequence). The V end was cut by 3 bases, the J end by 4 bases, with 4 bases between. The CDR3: CASSHMYEQYF. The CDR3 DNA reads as TGTGCCAGCAGCCATATGTACGAGCAGTACTTC.

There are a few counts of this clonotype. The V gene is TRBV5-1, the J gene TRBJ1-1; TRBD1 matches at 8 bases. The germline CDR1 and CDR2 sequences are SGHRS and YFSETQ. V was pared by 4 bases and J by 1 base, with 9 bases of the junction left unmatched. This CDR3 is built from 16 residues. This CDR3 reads CASSLQGALPNTEAFF. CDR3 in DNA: TGCGCCAGCAGCCTCCAGGGGGCTTTACCGAACACTGAAGCTTTCTTT.

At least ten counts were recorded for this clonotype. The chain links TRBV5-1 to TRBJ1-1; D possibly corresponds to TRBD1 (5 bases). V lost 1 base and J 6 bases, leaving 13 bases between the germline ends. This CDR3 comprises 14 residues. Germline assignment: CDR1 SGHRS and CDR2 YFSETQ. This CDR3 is CASSLIIGAPEAFF. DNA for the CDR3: TGCGCCAGCAGCTTGATCATCGGGGCACCTGAAGCTTTCTTT.

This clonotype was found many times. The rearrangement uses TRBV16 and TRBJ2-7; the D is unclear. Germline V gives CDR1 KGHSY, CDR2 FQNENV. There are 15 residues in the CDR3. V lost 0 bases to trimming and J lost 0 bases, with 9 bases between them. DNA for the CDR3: TGTGCCAGCAGCCAATCGTGGCACAGCTCCTACGAGCAGTACTTC. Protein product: CASSQSWHSSYEQYF.

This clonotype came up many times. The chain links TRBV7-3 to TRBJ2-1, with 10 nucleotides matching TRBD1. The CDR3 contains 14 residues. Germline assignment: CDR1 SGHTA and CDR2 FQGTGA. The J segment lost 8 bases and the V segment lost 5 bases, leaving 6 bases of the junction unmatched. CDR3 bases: TGTGCCAGCAGCAGGGGACAGGGGATGGATGAGCAGTTCTTC. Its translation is CASSRGQGMDEQFF.

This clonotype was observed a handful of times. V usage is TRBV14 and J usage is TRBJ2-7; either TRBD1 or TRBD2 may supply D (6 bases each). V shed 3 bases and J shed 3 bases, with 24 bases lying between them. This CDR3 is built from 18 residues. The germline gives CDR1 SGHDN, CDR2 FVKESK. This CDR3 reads CASSQALGGRGPDYEQYF. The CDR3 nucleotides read TGTGCCAGCAGCCAGGCGCTGGGGGGACGGGGGCCCGACTACGAGCAGTACTTC.